This passage covers 27 T cell receptor beta chains from one sample sequenced in a study of CD8 T cells in Susac syndrome. Reverse transcription of about 0.5 to 1 ug RNA used random hexamers. Each CDR3 protein gets one entry after TCRdb re-called the immunoSEQ multiplex PCR reads with MiXCR. The sample consists of under 250,000 distinct CDR3 sequences, about 94% of them appearing once. The material sequenced was CD4+ T cells from PBMCs. The receptor source for this set is a human donor with multiple sclerosis.

The chain is built from TRBV14 and TRBJ1-2; 10 nucleotides agree with TRBD1. CDR3 length: 13 residues. After removal of 3 bases from V and 7 bases from J, the junction contained 2 bases not matched to a gene. From germline, CDR1 is SGHDN and CDR2 FVKESK. In DNA, the CDR3 is TGTGCCAGCAGCCAGGACAGGGGGACTGGCTACACCTTC. Translation gives CASSQDRGTGYTF.

The chain employs TRBV29-1 and TRBJ1-5, with a possible D match to TRBD1 (5 bases). The CDR3 loop spans 13 amino acids. Looked up from germline, CDR1 is SQVTM and CDR2 is ANQGSEA. V gave up 6 bases and J gave up 6 bases, with 15 bases separating them. CDR3 coding DNA: TGCAGCGTGAATTCCGGGAGGGGTCAGCCCCAGCATTTT. Amino acids: CSVNSGRGQPQHF.

The J gene is TRBJ2-1, the V gene TRBV30; 13 bases line up with TRBD2. The V gene end was trimmed by 5 bases and the J gene end by 6 bases; junction bases not matched to a gene: 4. Germline CDR1 is GTSNPN and CDR2 is SVGIG (reference sequence). There are 14 residues in the CDR3. CDR3 region: CAWGGLAGSNEQFF. The CDR3 DNA reads TGTGCCTGGGGGGGACTAGCGGGATCCAATGAGCAGTTCTTC.

This sequence joins TRBV7-6 and TRBJ2-3; 12 bases are a match to TRBD2. Germline V lookup: CDR1 SGHVS, CDR2 FNYEAQ. The CDR3 is 16 residues long. The V and J ends lost 5 bases and 2 bases, in that order; junction bases with no gene match: 5. Here the CDR3 DNA reads TGTGCCAGCAGCCCTAGCGGGGGGGCCGACACAGATACGCAGTATTTT. It codes for CASSPSGGADTDTQYF.

V is TRBV9 and J is TRBJ1-4; no firm D call. The CDR3 has 15 residues. CDR1 and CDR2 (germline): SGDLS, YYNGEE. V lost 2 bases and J lost 6, with 14 bases in between. CDR3 sequence: CASSVSGQAYEKLFF. In nucleotides, the CDR3 is TGTGCCAGCAGCGTTTCCGGGCAAGCCTATGAAAAACTGTTTTTT.

This chain joins TRBV12-3 or TRBV12-4 and TRBJ2-3; possible D gene TRBD2, 6 bases. Trimming pared 8 bases from V and 4 bases from J, leaving 16 bases between. This CDR3 has 14 residues. DNA for the CDR3: TGTGCCAGCCTCCGAGGTAGCGGAGCAGATACGCAGTATTTT. This sequence encodes CASLRGSGADTQYF.

This clonotype was observed once. The genes are TRBV9 and TRBJ2-5; 14 positions match TRBD2. Germline values: CDR1 SGDLS, CDR2 YYNGEE. V lost 0 bases and J lost 0; bases outside the gene matches: 4. The CDR3 covers 18 residues. The CDR3: CASSVGTSGRNHQETQYF. As DNA, the CDR3 is TGTGCCAGCAGCGTAGGGACTAGCGGGAGGAACCACCAAGAGACCCAGTACTTC.

The chain combines TRBV6-5 with TRBJ2-3; D is possibly TRBD1 (5 bases). This CDR3 is 13 amino acids long. The germline V and J ends were trimmed by 5 bases and 10 bases, with 16 bases remaining between them. From germline, CDR1 is MNHEY and CDR2 SVGAGI. The CDR3 sequence is CASSANRGEAQYF. The CDR3 bases are TGTGCCAGCAGTGCAAATAGGGGCGAGGCGCAGTATTTT.

The chain combines TRBV11-3 with TRBJ2-3, with 8 positions matching TRBD2. The CDR3 runs 16 residues. Germline V gene sequence: CDR1 SGHNT, CDR2 YENEEA. The V gene end was trimmed by 5 bases and the J gene end by 6 bases; junction bases not matched to a gene: 13. This CDR3 reads CASSPRSGGGRDTQYF. CDR3 DNA: TGTGCCAGCAGCCCTCGGAGCGGGGGTGGTAGGGATACGCAGTATTTT. Based on the CDR3 plus reference TRBV11-3 and TRBJ2-3, the full variable domain is EAGVVQSPRYKIIEKKQPVAFWCNPISGHNTLYWYLQNLGQGPELLIRYENEEAVDDSQLPKDRFSAERLKGVDSTLKIQPAELGDSAVYLCASSPRSGGGRDTQYFGPGTRLTVL.

The V call is TRBV3-1, the J call TRBJ1-2; TRBD1 might be the D (5 bases). Trimming shortened V by 9 bases and J by 0 bases, and 14 bases separated the two germline ends. The CDR3 runs to 14 residues. Germline assignment: CDR1 LGHDT and CDR2 YNNKEL (reference sequence). The CDR3 DNA sequence: TGTGCCAGTAAGAACGGGGGAGCTAACTATGGCTACACCTTC. Translated: CASKNGGANYGYTF.

The J gene is TRBJ1-1, the V gene TRBV5-1, with TRBD1 as a possible D gene (5 bases). The CDR3 length is 13 residues. Trimming cost V 7 bases and J 1 base, with 11 bases left between them. CDR1 and CDR2 from the germline V gene are SGHRS and YFSETQ. CDR3: CASYSGGNTEAFF. In DNA form, the CDR3 reads TGCGCCAGCTATTCGGGGGGGAACACTGAAGCTTTCTTT.

The chain employs TRBV29-1 and TRBJ2-6; possible D gene TRBD2, 6 bases. CDR3 size: 15 residues. CDR1 is SQVTM and CDR2 is ANQGSEA in the germline V gene. V dropped 4 bases and J dropped 1 base, with 11 bases sitting between them. CDR3: CSVGRDGSGANVLTF. CDR3 bases: TGCAGCGTTGGGAGGGACGGTTCTGGGGCCAACGTCCTGACTTTC.

V gene TRBV2 combines with J gene TRBJ2-2; D is possibly TRBD1 or TRBD2 (6 bases each). The germline gives CDR1 SNHLY, CDR2 FYNNEI. The ends were cut back, 7 bases at V and 3 bases at J, with 12 bases in the middle. This CDR3 is 14 amino acids long. CDR3 in DNA: TGTGCCAGCAATTGGGGGGCTGACACCGGGGAGCTGTTTTTT. Protein sequence: CASNWGADTGELFF.

The V gene is TRBV5-8, the J gene TRBJ1-4; D is unclear. CDR3 length: 16 amino acids. Trimming took 7 bases from V and 3 from J, leaving 19 bases between them. Per the germline V gene, CDR1 is SGHTS and CDR2 is YDEGEE. In DNA form, the CDR3 reads TGTGCCAGCGGGCCGATGGGGATCGCGGCTAATGAAAAACTGTTTTTT. Translated: CASGPMGIAANEKLFF.

The V call is TRBV7-3, the J call TRBJ2-1, with 9 bases that match TRBD2. The V segment lost 3 bases and the J segment 7 bases; nucleotides outside the gene matches: 10. The CDR3 extends over 16 amino acids. Germline V gene data show CDR1 as SGHTA and CDR2 as FQGTGA. The CDR3 coding sequence is TGTGCCAGCAGCTTCGTAGGCGGGAGGGTCAGGAATGAGCAGTTCTTC. Amino acids: CASSFVGGRVRNEQFF.

V is TRBV7-9 and J is TRBJ1-4, with D unresolved. The ends were cut back, 2 bases at V and 7 bases at J, with 17 bases in the middle. Germline CDR1 is SEHNR and CDR2 is FQNEAQ (reference sequence). The CDR3 contains 16 residues. The CDR3 region has the DNA TGTGCCAGCAGCTTAAGGACGGCCCTGAGTGGTGAAAAACTGTTTTTT. This codes for CASSLRTALSGEKLFF.

The chain couples TRBV19 to TRBJ2-4, with TRBD1 identical over 7 bases. Germline CDR1 is LNHDA and CDR2 is SQIVND (reference sequence). The CDR3 runs 16 residues. The junction had 16 bases not matched to a gene; V was cut back by 4 bases and J by 10 bases. CDR3 sequence: CASSRPGQTNEGIQYF. CDR3 DNA: TGTGCCAGTAGTAGGCCGGGACAGACAAATGAAGGGATTCAGTACTTC.

V and J are TRBV29-1 and TRBJ1-2, with D perhaps matching TRBD1 (6 bases). Per the germline V gene, CDR1 is SQVTM and CDR2 is ANQGSEA. The CDR3 loop spans 17 amino acids. V lost 4 bases and J 4 bases, leaving 25 bases between the germline ends. The CDR3 DNA follows: TGCAGCGTTGCCCTGCCCCCCACACAGGGCTTCTTCTATGGCTACACCTTC. It codes for CSVALPPTQGFFYGYTF. The whole variable domain, filled in from reference TRBV29-1 and TRBJ1-2, reads SAVISQKPSRDICQRGTSLTIQCQVDSQVTMMFWYRQQPGQSLTLIATANQGSEATYESGFVIDKFPISRPNLTFSTLTVSNMSPEDSSIYLCSVALPPTQGFFYGYTFGSGTRLTVV.

This clonotype has just one count. The V and J genes are TRBV14 and TRBJ2-5; no reliable D call. CDR1 SGHDN and CDR2 FVKESK come from the germline V gene. The CDR3 covers 13 residues. The V end was cut by 1 base, the J end by 5 bases, with 8 bases between. CDR3 nucleotide sequence: TGTGCCAGCAGCCAAGCGAGGATGGAGACCCAGTACTTC. It translates to CASSQARMETQYF.

The chain links TRBV30 to TRBJ1-2, with D maybe TRBD1 (5 bases). The V end lost 4 bases, the J end lost 7 bases, and 10 bases lay between the germline ends. In germline, CDR1 is GTSNPN, CDR2 SVGIG (reference sequence). This CDR3 is 11 amino acids long. The CDR3 DNA follows: TGTGCCTGGAACTCGGGACCTGGCTACACCTTC. Its protein is CAWNSGPGYTF.

The V call is TRBV5-6, the J call TRBJ1-1; possibly TRBD1 for D (5 bases). The CDR3 contains 14 residues. The V end was cut by 4 bases, the J end by 3 bases, with 13 bases between. Germline V lookup: CDR1 SGHDT, CDR2 YYEEEE. The CDR3 sequence: CASSPPVGDTEAFF. As DNA, the CDR3 is TGTGCCAGCAGCCCTCCGGTGGGGGACACTGAAGCTTTCTTT.

This sequence joins TRBV5-6 and TRBJ2-5, with D perhaps TRBD1 (6 bases). The CDR3 has 16 residues. Germline V gene sequence: CDR1 SGHDT, CDR2 YYEEEE. V was trimmed by 4 bases and J by 4 bases, leaving 20 bases between them. The CDR3 is CASSLRQALQTETQYF. The CDR3 coding sequence is TGTGCCAGCAGCCTTAGACAGGCCCTACAGACAGAGACCCAGTACTTC.

The genes are TRBV3-1 and TRBJ2-4; unclear D gene. This CDR3 region has 17 residues. The germline V gene has CDR1 LGHDT and CDR2 YNNKEL (reference sequence). Between the trimmed V and J ends, which lost 3 bases and 0 bases, there was a span of 15 bases. The DNA of the CDR3 is TGTGCCAGCAGCCATTCCTCCCTGAGACTAGCCAAAAACATTCAGTACTTC. Translated, it gives CASSHSSLRLAKNIQYF. Using reference TRBV3-1 and TRBJ2-4 for the parts outside the CDR3, the full variable domain is DTAVSQTPKYLVTQMGNDKSIKCEQNLGHDTMYWYKQDSKKFLKIMFSYNNKELIINETVPNRFSPKSPDKAHLNLHINSLELGDSAVYFCASSHSSLRLAKNIQYFGAGTRLSVL.

The chain recombines TRBV19 with TRBJ2-5, with 8 bases aligning to TRBD2. The CDR3 sequence is 14 residues long. Losses at the gene ends were 6 bases for V and 4 bases for J; bases not matched to a gene: 7. CDR1 LNHDA and CDR2 SQIVND come from the germline V gene (reference sequence). The chain's CDR3 is CASSDGTSRETQYF. CDR3 bases: TGTGCCAGTAGCGACGGGACTAGTAGAGAGACCCAGTACTTC.

The rearrangement joins TRBV4-1 to TRBJ1-5, with D possibly matching TRBD1 (5 bases). The CDR3 has 14 amino acids. Per germline, CDR1 MGHRA and CDR2 YSYEKL. V lost 9 bases to trimming and J lost 6 bases, with 18 bases between them. In DNA form, the CDR3 reads TGCGCCAGTGCGTTAAGTAGGGGCAGTCAGCCCCAGCATTTT. Translating gives CASALSRGSQPQHF.

The chain recombines TRBV9 with TRBJ2-7; D perhaps matches TRBD1 (5 bases). Trimming took 4 bases from V and 6 from J, leaving 20 bases between them. CDR1 is SGDLS, CDR2 YYNGEE, per germline. This CDR3 spans 15 amino acids. DNA of the CDR3: TGTGCCAGCAGCCCACAGGCCTTCGGATTGAGCGAGCAGTACTTC. Amino acids: CASSPQAFGLSEQYF.

V gene TRBV9 combines with J gene TRBJ2-3; D tentatively fits TRBD1 or TRBD2 (5 bases each). The V end was cut by 5 bases, the J end by 11 bases, with 24 bases between. Germline V gene lookup returns CDR1 SGDLS and CDR2 YYNGEE. This CDR3 region has 15 residues. CDR3 nucleotide sequence: TGTGCCAGCAGTCCCTTCGCCCCGGGACCCCCTGTGCAGTATTTT. Its protein product is CASSPFAPGPPVQYF.